The 21 T cell receptor beta chains presented below share a single source sample, sequenced in a study of blood T cell repertoires in COVID-19. The protocol was immunoSEQ multiplex PCR, while the TCRdb copy is restricted to in-frame clones and leaves out a portion. The data show about 350,000 clones, with approximately 89% seen just once and over 3.5% held by the top ten. The sample consisted of peripheral blood. The receptor source for this set is a woman aged 55-70 years with COVID-19, enrolled during active disease.

This chain uses TRBV12-3 or TRBV12-4 with TRBJ1-4, with D possibly TRBD1 on 5 matching bases. V lost 3 bases, J lost 8 bases, and 7 bases lay in between. This CDR3 is built from 12 residues. CDR3 protein: CASSLAGEKLFF. CDR3 bases: TGTGCCAGCAGTTTGGCAGGGGAAAAACTGTTTTTT.

The CDR3 DNA follows: TGTGCCAGCAGCCCGACTACTAACTATGGCTACACCTTC. It translates to CASSPTTNYGYTF. This sequence joins TRBV11-2 and TRBJ1-2; D is unclear. V was trimmed by 5 bases and J by 0 bases, leaving 7 bases between them. The CDR3 totals 13 residues. CDR1 and CDR2 from the germline V gene are SGHAT and FQNNGV.

This clone was seen just once. This chain connects TRBV3-1 (or the pseudogene TRBV3-2) to TRBJ2-3; D is perhaps TRBD2 (5 bases). CDR1 LGHDT and CDR2 YNNKEL come from the germline V gene (reference sequence). CDR3 size: 13 residues. Trimming took off 4 bases at V and 9 bases at J, with 14 bases between the two ends. The chain's CDR3 is CASSRGNRETQYF. The CDR3 nucleotides read TGTGCCAGCAGCCGAGGGAACCGCGAGACGCAGTATTTT.

Here the CDR3 reads CASSFRRGSPFESPLHF. The CDR3 DNA sequence: TGTGCCAGCAGTTTCCGTAGGGGCTCCCCCTTTGAATCACCCCTCCACTTT. The gene calls are TRBV27 and TRBJ1-6; a weak D match, TRBD1 (5 bases). This CDR3 region has 17 residues. Germline-derived CDR1 and CDR2 are MNHEY and SMNVEV (reference sequence). The ends were cut back, 3 bases at V and 10 bases at J, with 22 bases in the middle.

As DNA, the CDR3 is TGTGCCAGCAGCCGATCCGACGGGTTCTCTGGAAACACCATATATTTT. As protein: CASSRSDGFSGNTIYF. This sequence joins TRBV7-9 and TRBJ1-3; D remains ambiguous. CDR3 length: 16 amino acids. Germline CDR1 is SEHNR and CDR2 is FQNEAQ (reference sequence). Trimming removed 5 bases at V and 0 bases at J, with 14 bases between.

CDR3 nucleotide sequence: TGTGCCAGCAGCGGGGGGATCGGCTACGAGCAGTACTTC. It translates to CASSGGIGYEQYF. This chain links TRBV12-3 or TRBV12-4 with TRBJ2-7, with TRBD2 matching over 7 bases. Germline trimming cut 6 bases from V and 3 bases from J; bases unmatched to any gene: 5. The CDR3 runs 13 residues.

The J gene is TRBJ2-1, the V gene TRBV5-1; 9 bases map to TRBD2. The CDR3 consists of 12 residues. The germline V gene has CDR1 SGHRS and CDR2 YFSETQ. Losses at the gene ends were 10 bases for V and 6 bases for J; bases not matched to a gene: 5. CDR3 sequence reads: CAPRGGVNEQFF. For the CDR3, the DNA is TGCGCCCCGCGCGGGGGGGTCAATGAGCAGTTCTTC.

The V gene is TRBV7-9, the J gene TRBJ1-2, with no clear D. The CDR3 loop spans 15 amino acids. The germline V gene has CDR1 SEHNR and CDR2 FQNEAQ (reference sequence). V dropped 2 bases and J dropped 2 bases, with 12 bases sitting between them. The chain's CDR3 is CASSLYKAGNYGYTF. The CDR3 bases are TGTGCCAGCAGCTTATACAAGGCGGGAAACTATGGCTACACCTTC.

The chain recombines TRBV7-9 with TRBJ1-1; 10 bases are a match to TRBD1. This CDR3 spans 13 amino acids. After removal of 3 bases from V and 7 bases from J, the junction contained 2 bases not matched to a gene. The V gene's germline CDR1 is SEHNR and CDR2 FQNEAQ (reference sequence). The CDR3 coding sequence is TGTGCCAGCAGCTTGGGACAGGGGTTTGAAGCTTTCTTT. Translated: CASSLGQGFEAFF.

The chain employs TRBV2 and TRBJ1-5; D perhaps matches TRBD1 (5 bases). Germline CDR1 and CDR2: SNHLY and FYNNEI. The CDR3 is made up of 14 amino acids. V lost 10 bases and J 7 bases, leaving 20 bases between the germline ends. CDR3 protein: CATTGDSNLQPQHF. CDR3 sequence (DNA): TGTGCCACAACGGGGGACTCGAATCTACAGCCCCAGCATTTT. Combining the CDR3 with reference TRBV2 and TRBJ1-5 gives the whole variable domain EPEVTQTPSHQVTQMGQEVILRCVPISNHLYFYWYRQILGQKVEFLVSFYNNEISEKSEIFDDQFSVERPDGSNFTLKIRSTKLEDSAMYFCATTGDSNLQPQHFGDGTRLSIL.

The gene calls are TRBV7-3 and TRBJ2-2; maybe TRBD2 (6 bases). Deletions cut 5 bases from V and 1 base from J, with 20 bases between. Looked up from germline, CDR1 is SGHTA and CDR2 is FQGTGA. This CDR3 has 18 amino acids. CDR3 bases: TGTGCCAGCAGCCCCATAGGCGGGGACGGACTGAACACCGGGGAGCTGTTTTTT. As protein: CASSPIGGDGLNTGELFF.

This clone was counted a few times. The chain links TRBV4-2 to TRBJ1-1, with no clear D. The CDR3 totals 13 residues. V was cut by 4 bases and J by 1 base, with 7 bases left in between. The germline V gene encodes CDR1 LGHNA and CDR2 YNFKEQ. CDR3 bases: TGTGCCAGCAGCCTGTGGGCGAACACTGAAGCTTTCTTT. This gives the protein CASSLWANTEAFF.

CDR3 loop: CASSKERVPQETQYF. The CDR3 DNA reads TGTGCCAGCAGCAAAGAGCGGGTACCCCAAGAGACCCAGTACTTC. The V call is TRBV2, the J call TRBJ2-5, with D possibly matching TRBD2 (6 bases). Germline loops: CDR1 SNHLY, CDR2 FYNNEI. V lost 6 bases and J 1 base, leaving 15 bases between the germline ends. The CDR3 consists of 15 residues.

V usage is TRBV28 and J usage is TRBJ2-7; D might be TRBD1 (6 bases). Germline-derived CDR1 and CDR2 are MDHEN and SYDVKM. With 6 bases removed from V and 4 bases from J, the gap between germline ends came to 13 bases. The CDR3 consists of 13 residues. This CDR3 is CASRDPRGYEQYF. DNA for the CDR3: TGTGCCAGCAGGGACCCCAGGGGTTACGAGCAGTACTTC.

The V call is TRBV15, the J call TRBJ1-5; no clear D gene. V was shortened by 0 bases and J by 1 base, with 4 bases between the two germline ends. This CDR3 spans 14 amino acids. Germline assignment: CDR1 LNHNV and CDR2 YYDKDF (reference sequence). CDR3 sequence reads: CATSRDLSNQPQHF. The CDR3 coding sequence is TGTGCCACCAGCAGAGATCTCAGCAATCAGCCCCAGCATTTT.

The chain is built from TRBV7-2 and TRBJ2-1, with D perhaps TRBD2 (6 bases). The germline V gene has CDR1 SGHTA and CDR2 FQGNSA. The CDR3 runs 16 residues. Trimming removed 5 bases from V and 6 bases from J, with 20 bases in between. The CDR3 DNA sequence: TGTGCCAGCAGCCTCAAGGGCGGGACTGGGGGCAATGAGCAGTTCTTC. The encoded protein is CASSLKGGTGGNEQFF.

Worth noting for this clone: The junction departs from the called germline gene at one end, perhaps through a read error. The J gene is TRBJ2-3, the V gene TRBV2, with TRBD2 as a possible D gene (6 bases). The CDR3 covers 16 residues. Germline CDR1 and CDR2: SNHLY and FYNNEI. CDR3 nucleotide sequence: TGTGCCAGCAGTGAAGCGCACGGGAGAACCAGAGATACGCAATATTTT. Amino acids: CASSEAHGRTRDTQYF.

The J gene is TRBJ1-1, the V gene TRBV20-1, with D perhaps TRBD1 (5 bases). Looked up from germline, CDR1 is DFQATT and CDR2 is SNEGSKA (reference sequence). CDR3 size: 11 residues. The DNA of the CDR3 is TGCAGGGGTGACCCGGGCCAGGGCGCTTTCTTT. It yields the protein CRGDPGQGAFF.

This clone was counted only a few times. The V call is TRBV4-2, the J call TRBJ1-4, with 12 bases matching TRBD1. V lost 2 bases and J lost 7; bases outside the gene matches: 5. The CDR3 runs to 16 residues. CDR1 is LGHNA, CDR2 YNFKEQ, per germline. The CDR3 reads CASSQRLGQGAEKLFF. The CDR3 DNA reads as TGTGCCAGCAGCCAAAGATTGGGACAGGGGGCTGAAAAACTGTTTTTT.

The chain couples TRBV28 to TRBJ1-1, with a tentative D call TRBD1 (6 bases). The germline V gene encodes CDR1 MDHEN and CDR2 SYDVKM. This CDR3 is built from 14 residues. The V gene lost 5 bases and the J gene lost 1 base, with 11 bases spanning the gap. CDR3 sequence reads: CASSPLTGNTEAFF. For the CDR3, the DNA is TGTGCCAGCAGTCCTCTGACAGGGAACACTGAAGCTTTCTTT. The entire variable domain, with the rest obtained from reference TRBV28 and TRBJ1-1, is as follows: DVKVTQSSRYLVKRTGEKVFLECVQDMDHENMFWYRQDPGLGLRLIYFSYDVKMKEKGDIPEGYSVSREKKERFSLILESASTNQTSMYLCASSPLTGNTEAFFGQGTRLTVV.

The rearrangement uses TRBV6-1 and TRBJ1-6; the D is unclear. In germline, CDR1 is MNHNS, CDR2 SASEGT. V lost 0 bases and J 8 bases, leaving 14 bases between the germline ends. The CDR3 runs to 16 residues. CDR3 amino acids: CASSEAREGGYSPLHF. CDR3 bases: TGTGCCAGCAGTGAAGCCAGAGAGGGTGGGTATTCACCCCTCCACTTT.